The sequence of this TCR beta chain was determined in a study of OX40 agonist ivuxolimab in advanced cancers. The germline V gene has CDR1 PRHDT and CDR2 FYEKMQ (reference sequence). This CDR3 spans 13 amino acids. V lost 9 bases, J lost 2 bases, and 5 bases stayed unmatched. The table came from immunoSEQ multiplex PCR; TCRdb's copy has only in-frame clones and leaves some out. The sample has under 85,000 clones, approximately 93% seen once; the top ten hold around 5.9%. The sequence derives from an adult with an advanced solid tumor such as melanoma, head and neck, liver or kidney cancer. V and J are TRBV13 and TRBJ2-5, with 8 bases fitting TRBD1. The specimen comprised CD4+ or CD8+ T cells sorted from blood, sampled in a trial of the OX40 agonist ivuxolimab. As DNA, the CDR3 is TGTGCCAGTGGACAGGGAAGGCAAGAGACCCAGTACTTC. This gives the protein CASGQGRQETQYF.